The clone carrying this T cell receptor (beta chain) was observed at least ten times. Its specificity is unknown. The sample is drawn from a study of T cells in Graves' hyperthyroidism and ophthalmopathy. Notes on the study in general: Ophthalmopathy was separated from stable hyperthyroidism by a 13 V-J model.

The source material, RNA transcripts, was used to amplify TCR beta CDR3 regions. When the TCR CDR3 underwent first-round RT-PCR, the HTBI primer set was used. TCRdb redid the calling of the multiplex PCR reads with MiXCR, one entry per CDR3 protein. This sample carries hundreds of thousands of distinct CDR3 sequences, around a quarter of them seen once, and the ten largest clones take 11%. Clinical symptoms, serum thyroxine and TRAb, thyroid ultrasound and orbital computed tomography were used for the diagnoses. The CDR3 has 15 amino acids. J was trimmed by 2 bases and V by 5 bases; bases with no gene match: 2.

The chain recombines TRBV12-3 or TRBV12-4 with TRBJ2-2; 10 nucleotides agree with TRBD2. The sequenced sample was blood. The clonotype originates from a woman younger than 45 with Graves' ophthalmopathy. For the CDR3, the DNA is TGTGCCAGCAGTGAGCGGGGGGGCAACACCGGGGAGCTGTTTTTT. It translates to CASSERGGNTGELFF.